Listed here is a single T cell receptor beta chain. Its antigen is unknown. CDR1 is LGHNA and CDR2 is YNFKEQ in the germline V gene. The CDR3 is 15 residues long. The ends were cut back, 4 bases at V and 4 bases at J, with 13 bases in the middle. Sequencing used immunoSEQ multiplex PCR; TCRdb keeps in-frame clones, though not all of them. The table includes roughly 2.1 million clones, just over 90% detected once. Terminally differentiated effector memory CD45RA+ cells were excluded by CCR7 positive selection of CD45RO-negative cells. This specimen comes from a study of shared clonotypes between healthy human individuals. The study, taken as a whole, reports: Depth of sequencing was expected to influence donor clonotype sharing.

This sequence was found in a man younger than 35 in good health. Some clones in this sample may be carry-over from other donors' samples. Sequencing input: naive CD8+ T cells from PBMCs. This chain joins TRBV4-2 and TRBJ2-2; D is unresolved. CDR3 sequence (DNA): TGTGCCAGCAGCCCCCTCCTGTACAGCACCGGGGAGCTGTTTTTT. Its translation: CASSPLLYSTGELFF.